This paragraph reports one T cell receptor beta chain. As yet, its antigen is unknown. The data belong to a study of cytomegalovirus exposure and HLA in healthy donors. The study, taken as a whole, reports: Rarity characterized most TCR sequences, yet some public TCRs appeared in many donors. Reportedly, cytomegalovirus status was diagnosed with high sensitivity and specificity.

From germline, CDR1 is SGDLS and CDR2 YYNGEE. This CDR3 has 14 residues. The V segment lost 3 bases and the J segment 6 bases; nucleotides outside the gene matches: 8. Nominally healthy donors provided the samples, though records likely missed some immune exposures. Use of 60 Vbeta and 13 Jbeta primers characterized the PCR. Sequenced by immunoSEQ multiplex PCR; TCRdb stores in-frame clones only, minus some. This table has 150,000 or so clones, more than 70% appearing once. Sequenced sample: PBMCs. The chain recombines TRBV9 with TRBJ2-7; TRBD1 matches 8 bases. This clonotype originated in a male donor in good health and CMV-seronegative. CDR3 nucleotides: TGTGCCAGCAGCGGGGGGACAGGCCCAGTCGAGCAGTACTTC. This gives the protein CASSGGTGPVEQYF.